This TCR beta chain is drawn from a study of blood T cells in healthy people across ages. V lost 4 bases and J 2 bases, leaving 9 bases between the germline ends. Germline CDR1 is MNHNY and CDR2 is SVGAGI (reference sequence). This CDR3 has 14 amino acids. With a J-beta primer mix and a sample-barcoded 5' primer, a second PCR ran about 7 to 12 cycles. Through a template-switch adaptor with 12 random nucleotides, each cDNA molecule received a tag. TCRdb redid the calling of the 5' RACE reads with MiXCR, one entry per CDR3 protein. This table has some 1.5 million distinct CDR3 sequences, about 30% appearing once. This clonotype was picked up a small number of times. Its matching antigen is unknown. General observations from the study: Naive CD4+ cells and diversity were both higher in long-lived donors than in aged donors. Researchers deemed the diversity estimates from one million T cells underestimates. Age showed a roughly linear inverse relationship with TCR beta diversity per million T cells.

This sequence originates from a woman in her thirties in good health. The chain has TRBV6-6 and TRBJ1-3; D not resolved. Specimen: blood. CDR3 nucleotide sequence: TGTGCCAGCAGTTCGGACGGAACTGGAAACACCATATATTTT. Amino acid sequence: CASSSDGTGNTIYF.